This T cell receptor beta chain was obtained from a study of cytomegalovirus exposure and HLA in healthy donors. General study results and limits: A later analysis associated 15,000 or so TCR beta sequences with HLA alleles at a 0.05 false discovery rate. Specificity for CMV antigens was confirmed in vitro for three of the CMV-associated chains.

Of note for this clone: Its antigen remains unknown.

V gave up 11 bases and J gave up 3 bases, with 17 bases separating them. The CDR3 has 13 amino acids. CDR1 SGHAT and CDR2 FQNNGV come from the germline V gene. A multiplex PCR was run with 60 Vbeta primers and 13 Jbeta primers. The data were produced by immunoSEQ multiplex PCR, yet TCRdb's version contains in-frame clones alone and is incomplete. The profile shows about 100,000 clones, about 80% of them singletons. The specimen was PBMCs. The sequence was obtained from a woman aged 55-69 years in good health and CMV-seronegative. The chain employs TRBV11-2 and TRBJ2-7; weak D call: TRBD1 (5 bases). In nucleotides, the CDR3 is TGTGCCGAAAAAAGGGGTGGGGACTACGAGCAGTACTTC. Protein sequence: CAEKRGGDYEQYF.